This section outlines one TCR beta chain sequence together with its context. This entry comes from a study of cytomegalovirus exposure and HLA in healthy donors. With 60 Vbeta and 13 Jbeta primers, the PCR was carried out. The data were produced by immunoSEQ multiplex PCR, yet TCRdb's version contains in-frame clones alone and is incomplete. Of about 200,000 clones in the sample, over 65% were seen once. Donors likely had unrecorded immune exposures despite being nominally healthy when sampled. The sequence was collected from a boy aged 2-9 years in good health and CMV-seronegative. The material sequenced was PBMCs.

The CDR3 nucleotides are TGTGCCAGCAGCCTACAGGGGGGGACTGAAGCTTTCTTT. It encodes CASSLQGGTEAFF. V usage is TRBV11-3 and J usage is TRBJ1-1, with 8 bases matching TRBD1. Per germline, CDR1 SGHNT and CDR2 YENEEA. The CDR3 is 13 amino acids. J gave up 5 bases and V 5 bases, and 4 bases lay outside the gene matches. Based on the CDR3 plus reference TRBV11-3 and TRBJ1-1, the full variable domain is EAGVVQSPRYKIIEKKQPVAFWCNPISGHNTLYWYLQNLGQGPELLIRYENEEAVDDSQLPKDRFSAERLKGVDSTLKIQPAELGDSAVYLCASSLQGGTEAFFGQGTRLTVV.